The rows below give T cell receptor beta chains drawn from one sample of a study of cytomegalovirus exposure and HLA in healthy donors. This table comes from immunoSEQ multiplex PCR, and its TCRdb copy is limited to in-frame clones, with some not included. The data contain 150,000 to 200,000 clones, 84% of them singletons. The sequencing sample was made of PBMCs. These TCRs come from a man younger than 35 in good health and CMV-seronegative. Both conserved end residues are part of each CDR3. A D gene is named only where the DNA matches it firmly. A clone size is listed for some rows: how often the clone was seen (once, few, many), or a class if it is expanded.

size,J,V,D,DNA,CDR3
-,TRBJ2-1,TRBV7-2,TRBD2,TGTGCCAGCAGCTTACAAATAGCGGGCAATGAGCAGTTCTTC,CASSLQIAGNEQFF
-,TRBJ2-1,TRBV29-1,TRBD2,TGCAGCGTTGACAGCGGGAGGGGGAATGAGCAGTTCTTC,CSVDSGRGNEQFF
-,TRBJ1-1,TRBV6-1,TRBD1,TGTGCCAGCAGGGGGACAGGGGAGGGGACTGAAGCTTTCTTT,CASRGTGEGTEAFF
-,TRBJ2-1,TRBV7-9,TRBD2,TGTGCCAGCAGCCGTCCGGGACTAGCCTTATACAATGAGCAGTTCTTC,CASSRPGLALYNEQFF
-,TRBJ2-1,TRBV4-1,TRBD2,TGCGCCAGCAGCCAAGGGGGGCTAGCGGGGGGTTCTGGCGAGCAGTTCTTC,CASSQGGLAGGSGEQFF
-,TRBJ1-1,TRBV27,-,TGTGCCAGCAGTTCCACAGGATCGGGCTTGAGTGCTGAAGCTTTCTTT,CASSSTGSGLSAEAFF
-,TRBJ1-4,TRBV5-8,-,TGTGCCAGCAGTTTGTCCTACAGGGTTACGGGAACTAATGAAAAACTGTTTTTT,CASSLSYRVTGTNEKLFF
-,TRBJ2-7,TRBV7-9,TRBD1,TGTGCCAGCAGCTTAGACAGGGGGGACCACGAGCAGTACTTC,CASSLDRGDHEQYF
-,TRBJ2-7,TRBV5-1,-,TGCGCCAGCAGCTTGGCCCGGGATGGCACCTACGAGCAGTACTTC,CASSLARDGTYEQYF
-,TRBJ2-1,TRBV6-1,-,TGTGCCAGCAGGTGGGACAACCGCCTCTACAATGAGCAGTTCTTC,CASRWDNRLYNEQFF
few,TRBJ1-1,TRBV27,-,TGTGCCAGCAGTTTGGTACAGGGACGGACTGAAGCTTTCTTT,CASSLVQGRTEAFF
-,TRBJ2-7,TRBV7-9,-,TGTGCCAGCAGCCACAGACAGGCGACGGACGAGCAGTACTTC,CASSHRQATDEQYF
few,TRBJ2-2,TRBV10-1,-,TGCGCCAGCAGTGAGTCCTTGGACAGATACACCGGGGAGCTGTTTTTT,CASSESLDRYTGELFF
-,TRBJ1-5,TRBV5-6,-,TGTGCCAGCACCGTCAGTAATAGCAATCAGCCCCAGCATTTT,CASTVSNSNQPQHF
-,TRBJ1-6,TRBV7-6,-,TGTGCCAGCAGCTTAACGGGGTTAAATTCACCCCTCCACTTT,CASSLTGLNSPLHF
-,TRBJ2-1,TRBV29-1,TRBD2,TGCAGCGTAGTGACTAGCGGGAGAGGTAATGATGAGCAGTTCTTC,CSVVTSGRGNDEQFF
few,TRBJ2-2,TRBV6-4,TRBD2,TGTGCCAGCAGACTGGGACTAGCGGGAGGAAACGGGGAGCTGTTTTTT,CASRLGLAGGNGELFF
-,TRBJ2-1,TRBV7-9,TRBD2,TGTGCCAGCAGCCCAGGGGTATCGAGCGGGGGGTCCCATGAGCAGTTCTTC,CASSPGVSSGGSHEQFF
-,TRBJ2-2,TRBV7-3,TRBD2,TGTGCCAGCAGCCCGCCAGGGACTACCGGGGGGGAGCTGTTTTTT,CASSPPGTTGGELFF
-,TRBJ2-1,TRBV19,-,TGTGCCAGTAGTTACGAGGGAGGACTGGGTGAGCAGTTCTTC,CASSYEGGLGEQFF
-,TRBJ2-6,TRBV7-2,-,TGTGCCAGCAGCCTGAACAGAAGAGGGGCCAACGTCCTGACTTTC,CASSLNRRGANVLTF
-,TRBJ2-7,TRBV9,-,TGTGCCAGCAGCCCCCTCCCTGCTAGCTACGAGCAGTACTTC,CASSPLPASYEQYF
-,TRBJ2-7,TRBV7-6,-,TGTGCCAGCAGCCCAAGAACAGGCTACGAGCAGTACTTC,CASSPRTGYEQYF
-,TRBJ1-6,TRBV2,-,TGTGCCAGCAGTTCAGCAGGACCCCTCCACTTT,CASSSAGPLHF
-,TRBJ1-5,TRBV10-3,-,TGTGCCATCAGTGATCCGGGAGGGATTGGTCAGCCCCAGCATTTT,CAISDPGGIGQPQHF
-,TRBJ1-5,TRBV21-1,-,TGTGCCAGCAGCCGCGGGACGCTTTCTAGCAATCAGCCCCAGCATTTT,CASSRGTLSSNQPQHF
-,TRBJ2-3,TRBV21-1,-,TGTGCCAGCGGGCTAAACGACACGGATCACACAGATACGCAGTATTTT,CASGLNDTDHTDTQYF
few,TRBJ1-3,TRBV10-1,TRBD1,TGCGCCAGCCGGAAACGGACAGGTTCTGGAAACACCATATATTTT,CASRKRTGSGNTIYF
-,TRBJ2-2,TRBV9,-,TGTGCCAGCAGCCCCCGCGGAGGGCTGAACACCGGGGAGCTGTTTTTT,CASSPRGGLNTGELFF
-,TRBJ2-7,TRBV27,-,TGTGCCAGCAGTTCCTCGTGGTCAGGCAACGAGCAGTACTTC,CASSSSWSGNEQYF
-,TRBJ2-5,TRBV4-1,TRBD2,TGCGCCAGCAGCCAAGTAGCGGGGGTCCAAGAGACCCAGTACTTC,CASSQVAGVQETQYF
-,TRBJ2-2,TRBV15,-,TGTGCCACCAGGAGAGACAGGGAGGACACCGGGGAGCTGTTTTTT,CATRRDREDTGELFF
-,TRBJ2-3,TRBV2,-,TGTGCCAGCAGTGATATTTCCTCTACCCTCTCAGATACGCAGTATTTT,CASSDISSTLSDTQYF
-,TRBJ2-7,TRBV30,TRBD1,TGTGCCTGGGGTACCGGGACAGGGACCTACGAGCAGTACTTC,CAWGTGTGTYEQYF
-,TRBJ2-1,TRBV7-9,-,TGTGCCAGCAGCTTCGATGAGCAGTTCTTC,CASSFDEQFF
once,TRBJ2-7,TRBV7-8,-,TGTGCCAGCAGCTTGGGCGGGACGTCCTACGAGCAGTACTTC,CASSLGGTSYEQYF
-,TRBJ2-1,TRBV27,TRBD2,TGTGGTAGCGGGAGGGCCTACAATGAGCAGTTCTTC,CGSGRAYNEQFF
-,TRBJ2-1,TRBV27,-,TGTGCCAGCAGTTCCGCAGGCCGCAATGAGCAGTTCTTC,CASSSAGRNEQFF
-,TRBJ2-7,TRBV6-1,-,TGTGCCAGCAGTTGGGCCAGTACCTACGAGCAGTACTTC,CASSWASTYEQYF
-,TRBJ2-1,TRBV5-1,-,TGCGCCAGCAGCTTGGAAGTCTTCAGGGCCTACAATGAGCAGTTCTTC,CASSLEVFRAYNEQFF
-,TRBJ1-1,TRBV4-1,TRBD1,TGCGCCAGCATGGGAGCGGGGACAGGGACCTTGAACACTGAAGCTTTCTTT,CASMGAGTGTLNTEAFF
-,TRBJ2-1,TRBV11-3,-,TGTGCCAGCAGCTTAGGAAGGACTTCTCCGGGGATCGGGGTGGGTGAGCAGTTCTTC,CASSLGRTSPGIGVGEQFF
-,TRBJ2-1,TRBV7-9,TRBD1,TGTGCCAGCCAAGGGACAGGGTTTATGAATGAGCAGTTCTTC,CASQGTGFMNEQFF
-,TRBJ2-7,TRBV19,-,TGTGCCAGTAGTCCGTCGTCGGTGTACGAGCAGTACTTC,CASSPSSVYEQYF
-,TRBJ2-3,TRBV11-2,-,TGTGCCAGCAGCCGCGGTGGGAGGAATACAGATACGCAGTATTTT,CASSRGGRNTDTQYF
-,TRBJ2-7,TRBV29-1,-,TGCAGCGTTGAATGGGCCAAAGGGGAATCTCGGTACTTC,CSVEWAKGESRYF
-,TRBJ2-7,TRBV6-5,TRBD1,TGTGCCAGCAGTTACACGGACAGGAAGCTTCAGTACTTC,CASSYTDRKLQYF
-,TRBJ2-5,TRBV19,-,TGTGCCAGTAGTATCCGGTGGGGGGTCCAAGAGACCCAGTACTTC,CASSIRWGVQETQYF
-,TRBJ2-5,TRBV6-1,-,TGTGCCAGCAGTGAAGCGGACAGTCTTCAAGAGACCCAGTACTTC,CASSEADSLQETQYF
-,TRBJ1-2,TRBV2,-,TGTGCCAGCAGTGAAACCCCAGGGTGGAGTGGCTACACCTTC,CASSETPGWSGYTF
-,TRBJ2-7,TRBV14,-,TGTGCCAGCAGCCATCAGACAGGCTGGGGGGAGCAGTACTTC,CASSHQTGWGEQYF